Each of the 14 T cell receptor beta chains below was sequenced from the same sample in a study of cytomegalovirus exposure and HLA in healthy donors. The study ran its PCR with 60 Vbeta and 13 Jbeta primers. Sequencing used immunoSEQ multiplex PCR; TCRdb keeps in-frame clones, though not all of them. The sample has about 180,000 clones; roughly 70% are singletons. Sequences were obtained from PBMCs. The receptor set was obtained from a male donor in good health and CMV-seronegative.

This clone has just a few counts. The chain has TRBV7-9 and TRBJ1-1; D uncertain. The ends were cut back, 1 base at V and 6 bases at J, with 12 bases in the middle. The CDR3 runs 14 residues. CDR1 and CDR2 from the germline V gene are SEHNR and FQNEAQ (reference sequence). In DNA form, the CDR3 reads TGTGCCAGCAGCTTAGTTACCGGGTTCCCTGAAGCTTTCTTT. It codes for CASSLVTGFPEAFF.

The chain has TRBV7-3 and TRBJ2-1, with no clear D. The V and J ends lost 4 bases and 0 bases respectively, with 4 bases between them. CDR1 and CDR2 from the germline V gene are SGHTA and FQGTGA. The CDR3 runs 13 residues. The CDR3 region has the DNA TGTGCCAGCAGCTCCTTCTCCTACAATGAGCAGTTCTTC. This translates into CASSSFSYNEQFF.

The chain uses TRBV6-6 and TRBJ2-7, with D unclear. Germline V gene data show CDR1 as MNHNY and CDR2 as SVGAGI (reference sequence). V was pared by 0 bases and J by 3 bases, with 9 bases between. This CDR3 spans 14 amino acids. As DNA, the CDR3 is TGTGCCAGCAGTTACTCGTCGGGTTTCTACGAGCAGTACTTC. It translates to CASSYSSGFYEQYF.

The chain joins TRBV28 to TRBJ2-5; 8 nucleotides align to TRBD1. Germline-derived CDR1 and CDR2 are MDHEN and SYDVKM. Trimming at V came to 2 bases and at J to 2 bases, leaving 10 bases not matched to a gene. This CDR3 spans 17 amino acids. Here the CDR3 reads CASSLARIGTGQETQYF. The DNA of the CDR3 is TGTGCCAGCAGTTTAGCCCGAATTGGGACAGGACAAGAGACCCAGTACTTC.

The V call is TRBV19, the J call TRBJ1-5, with D possibly TRBD1 on 6 matching bases. The V end lost 7 bases, the J end lost 2 bases, and 12 bases lay between the germline ends. From germline, CDR1 is LNHDA and CDR2 SQIVND (reference sequence). This CDR3 spans 14 amino acids. CDR3 amino acids: CASNNRVGNQPQHF. CDR3 nucleotide sequence: TGTGCCAGTAATAACAGGGTAGGCAATCAGCCCCAGCATTTT.

The chain couples TRBV6-5 to TRBJ2-1, with D possibly matching TRBD2 (7 bases). Germline values: CDR1 MNHEY, CDR2 SVGAGI. This CDR3 contains 15 residues. Trimming left V 2 bases short and J 4 bases short, with 12 bases between. The CDR3 region is CASSYAGARYNEQFF. In DNA form, the CDR3 reads TGTGCCAGCAGTTACGCGGGGGCGAGATACAATGAGCAGTTCTTC.

As concerns this clone: Distinct nucleotide sequences in the sample also encode this CDR3. The V and J genes are TRBV6-1 and TRBJ2-1, with 10 bases lining up with TRBD2. Trimming cost V 7 bases and J 2 bases; bases outside gene matches: 5. The CDR3 sequence is 15 residues long. The germline V gene encodes CDR1 MNHNS and CDR2 SASEGT. The CDR3 loop reads CASNPSGSTYNEQFF. The CDR3 DNA is TGTGCCAGCAACCCTAGCGGGAGTACCTACAATGAGCAGTTCTTC.

With regard to this clone: The same CDR3 arises from other DNA sequences in this sample as well. The genes are TRBV6-5 and TRBJ1-5; 7 bases line up with TRBD1. Trimming took 6 bases from V and 1 from J; bases not matched to a gene: 0. Per the germline V gene, CDR1 is MNHEY and CDR2 is SVGAGI. This CDR3 contains 13 residues. The CDR3 is CASRDRSNQPQHF. The CDR3 coding sequence is TGTGCCAGCAGGGACAGGAGCAATCAGCCCCAGCATTTT.

The chain uses TRBV6-6 and TRBJ1-1, with D hard to call. Trimming cost V 4 bases and J 0 bases, with 12 bases left between them. Germline CDR1 MNHNY, CDR2 SVGAGI (reference sequence). The CDR3 totals 15 residues. For the CDR3, the DNA is TGTGCCAGCAGTTCCTTTCGAACGGTGAACACTGAAGCTTTCTTT. Protein sequence: CASSSFRTVNTEAFF.

The rearrangement links TRBV19 to TRBJ2-1; 7 nucleotides match TRBD2. The length of the CDR3 is 14 residues. Looked up from germline, CDR1 is LNHDA and CDR2 is SQIVND (reference sequence). V gave up 5 bases and J gave up 4 bases; unmatched junction bases: 5. The CDR3 nucleotides are TGTGCCAGTAGTTCGGCGGGGGAATACAATGAGCAGTTCTTC. It specifies CASSSAGEYNEQFF.

The gene calls are TRBV2 and TRBJ2-7; tentative D call: TRBD2 (5 bases). The CDR3 contains 15 residues. CDR1 and CDR2 (germline): SNHLY, FYNNEI. V was trimmed by 5 bases and J by 6 bases, leaving 20 bases between them. The CDR3 sequence is CASSILGSPAREQYF. For the CDR3, the DNA is TGTGCCAGCAGTATATTGGGGAGTCCCGCTCGCGAGCAGTACTTC. Looking up the rest from reference TRBV2 and TRBJ2-7 gives the full variable domain: EPEVTQTPSHQVTQMGQEVILRCVPISNHLYFYWYRQILGQKVEFLVSFYNNEISEKSEIFDDQFSVERPDGSNFTLKIRSTKLEDSAMYFCASSILGSPAREQYFGPGTRLTVT.

This chain links TRBV6-1 with TRBJ1-5, with a possible D match to TRBD1 (5 bases). The CDR3 is made up of 15 amino acids. Germline V gene lookup returns CDR1 MNHNS and CDR2 SASEGT. V lost 1 base and J 1 base, leaving 8 bases between the germline ends. CDR3 sequence reads: CASSEVDSSNQPQHF. CDR3 in DNA: TGTGCCAGCAGTGAAGTCGACAGCAGCAATCAGCCCCAGCATTTT.

The chain employs TRBV9 and TRBJ1-5; D possibly corresponds to TRBD1 (5 bases). This CDR3 is built from 15 residues. CDR1 SGDLS and CDR2 YYNGEE come from the germline V gene. V lost 3 bases, J lost 6 bases, and 16 bases lay in between. CDR3 region: CASSADQGYGQPQHF. DNA of the CDR3: TGTGCCAGCAGCGCAGATCAGGGTTACGGTCAGCCCCAGCATTTT.

CDR3 sequence (DNA): TGTGCCAGCAGTTACATCAGGAACACTGAAGCTTTCTTT. Encoded protein: CASSYIRNTEAFF. The rearrangement uses TRBV6-5 and TRBJ1-1; D gene ambiguous. V was cut by 2 bases and J by 1 base, with 5 bases left in between. CDR3 size: 13 residues. Germline CDR1 and CDR2: MNHEY and SVGAGI.